Listed below are T cell receptor beta chains from one sample, sequenced in a study of post-analysis software for immune sequencing data. TCRdb re-analysed the PCR reads in MiXCR, keeping a single row per CDR3 protein. The sample records about 460,000 distinct CDR3 sequences, roughly 45% being singletons. The sample was blood. All receptors come from a girl aged 5-17 years with multiple sclerosis. CDR3s include the opening cysteine and the closing phenylalanine or tryptophan. Each record gives: J gene, clone size, V gene, D gene, CDR3 protein, CDR3 DNA. The D gene is left open where the match is weak. Clone size is stated in some rows and not others, as once, few, many or a class when expanded.

>TRBJ2-7|few|TRBV20-1|.
CSASGRVTYEQYF
TGCAGTGCTAGCGGGAGAGTTACCTACGAGCAGTACTTC
>TRBJ2-1|.|TRBV5-1|.
CASSLLESEQFF
TGCGCCAGCAGCTTACTAGAGAGTGAGCAGTTCTTC
>TRBJ1-1|few|TRBV3-1|.
CASSRRSQGANTEAFF
TGTGCCAGCAGCCGAAGAAGTCAGGGCGCGAACACTGAAGCTTTCTTT
>TRBJ1-6|.|TRBV7-3|.
CASSRTGTGSYNSPLHF
TGTGCCAGCAGCCGAACCGGAACGGGAAGCTATAATTCACCCCTCCACTTT
>TRBJ2-7|.|TRBV5-1|TRBD2
CASRLTSGGPYEQYF
TGCGCCAGCAGGTTAACTAGCGGGGGGCCCTACGAGCAGTACTTC
>TRBJ1-2|few|TRBV11-2|.
CASSFAGPIPVYGYTF
TGTGCCAGCAGCTTCGCAGGACCCATTCCCGTCTATGGCTACACCTTC
>TRBJ2-1|.|TRBV5-1|TRBD2
CASSLVFSQRERNEQFF
TGCGCCAGCAGCTTGGTCTTCTCCCAGCGGGAGCGCAATGAGCAGTTCTTC
>TRBJ2-5|.|TRBV4-1|.
CASSQSLQETQYF
TGCGCCAGCAGCCAATCTCTACAAGAGACCCAGTACTTC
>TRBJ2-1|.|TRBV20-1|TRBD2
CSARGAASGRAIHEQFF
TGCAGTGCTAGGGGTGCTGCTAGCGGGAGGGCCATCCATGAGCAGTTCTTC
>TRBJ2-1|.|TRBV4-2|.
CASSQDLGRATYNEQFF
TGTGCCAGCAGCCAAGATCTAGGGCGGGCAACCTACAATGAGCAGTTCTTC
>TRBJ2-2|.|TRBV9|.
CASTAFTGERFF
TGTGCCAGCACAGCTTTCACCGGGGAGCGGTTTTTT
>TRBJ2-7|few|TRBV20-1|.
CSARGFYEQYF
TGCAGTGCTAGAGGGTTCTACGAGCAGTACTTC
>TRBJ2-5|.|TRBV29-1|.
CSVGVTPSLQETQYF
TGCAGCGTTGGGGTGACCCCCTCACTCCAAGAGACCCAGTACTTC
>TRBJ2-7|few|TRBV28|TRBD2
CASSRVRLAFYEQYF
TGTGCCAGCAGTCGAGTGAGACTAGCATTCTACGAGCAGTACTTC
>TRBJ2-7|few|TRBV7-3|TRBD1
CASSPTGTGGYEQYF
TGTGCCAGCAGTCCCACCGGGACAGGGGGCTACGAGCAGTACTTC
>TRBJ2-5|.|TRBV20-1|.
CSASYGGETQYF
TGCAGTGCTAGTTATGGTGGAGAGACCCAGTACTTC
>TRBJ1-5|.|TRBV12-3/TRBV12-4|.
CASSLRNSPNQPQHF
TGTGCCAGCAGTTTACGAAACTCCCCGAATCAGCCCCAGCATTTT
>TRBJ2-1|few|TRBV2|TRBD2
CASSAGTSGRDYNEQFF
TGTGCCAGCAGCGCGGGGACTAGCGGGAGGGACTACAATGAGCAGTTCTTC
>TRBJ1-6|.|TRBV12-3/TRBV12-4|.
CASSIEASPLHF
TGTGCCAGCAGTATTGAGGCTTCACCCCTCCACTTT
>TRBJ2-1|.|TRBV2|.
CASRQSYNEQFF
TGTGCCAGCAGACAGAGCTACAATGAGCAGTTCTTC
>TRBJ1-6|.|TRBV4-1|.
CASRPISGSRSSNSPLHF
TGCGCCAGCAGACCGATATCCGGGTCCAGGAGCAGTAATTCACCCCTCCACTTT
>TRBJ2-5|few|TRBV20-1|.
CSARDAFGETQYF
TGCAGTGCTAGAGATGCGTTTGGAGAGACCCAGTACTTC
>TRBJ2-7|.|TRBV5-1|TRBD2
CASSSRGSGTPDSYEQYF
TGCGCCAGCAGCTCCCGGGGTAGCGGGACCCCAGATTCCTACGAGCAGTACTTC
>TRBJ2-7|.|TRBV7-2|TRBD2
CASSYRAGGLYEQYF
TGTGCCAGCAGCTATAGAGCGGGAGGTCTCTACGAGCAGTACTTC
>TRBJ2-3|.|TRBV28|TRBD1
CASSLDATGARDTQYF
TGTGCCAGCAGCCTAGACGCGACAGGGGCCCGCGATACGCAGTATTTT
>TRBJ1-5|few|TRBV10-3|.
CAISETDTAQNFNQPQHF
TGTGCCATCAGTGAGACCGACACCGCCCAAAATTTCAATCAGCCCCAGCATTTT
>TRBJ1-1|.|TRBV10-2|TRBD1
CASTRQGVNTEAFF
TGCGCCAGCACTAGACAGGGAGTAAACACTGAAGCTTTCTTT
>TRBJ2-7|few|TRBV28|TRBD1
CASSPGTVYEQYF
TGTGCCAGCAGTCCAGGGACAGTCTACGAGCAGTACTTC
>TRBJ1-1|.|TRBV3-1|.
CASSQSAKAFF
TGTGCCAGCAGCCAGAGCGCCAAAGCTTTCTTT
>TRBJ2-5|few|TRBV11-2|TRBD1
CASSFLPTGGVAQETQYF
TGTGCCAGCAGCTTCTTACCGACAGGGGGCGTTGCCCAAGAGACCCAGTACTTC
>TRBJ2-1|few|TRBV28|TRBD2
CASSLGTISEQFF
TGTGCCAGCAGTTTAGGGACTATTTCTGAGCAGTTCTTC
>TRBJ2-7|.|TRBV12-3/TRBV12-4|TRBD2
CASSLALAGGNEQYF
TGTGCCAGCAGTTTAGCGCTAGCGGGAGGGAACGAGCAGTACTTC
>TRBJ2-1|.|TRBV11-2|TRBD1
CASSLDRDRGMPSGSPYNEQFF
TGTGCCAGCAGCTTAGACCGGGACAGGGGAATGCCTAGCGGGTCGCCCTACAATGAGCAGTTCTTC
>TRBJ2-1|.|TRBV20-1|TRBD2
CSAHVGAGGRANEQFF
TGCAGTGCTCACGTTGGAGCGGGAGGGAGGGCCAATGAGCAGTTCTTC
>TRBJ2-5|.|TRBV12-3/TRBV12-4|TRBD2
CASSRRLAGEETQYF
TGTGCCAGCAGTCGCAGACTAGCGGGAGAGGAGACCCAGTACTTC
>TRBJ2-7|.|TRBV29-1|.
CSATNQRRSYEQYF
TGCAGCGCTACAAACCAACGGAGATCCTACGAGCAGTACTTC
>TRBJ1-5|.|TRBV28|.
CASSPLRGPQHF
TGTGCCAGCAGTCCCCTGCGCGGCCCCCAGCATTTT
>TRBJ2-3|.|TRBV25-1|.
CASSDPLAGDTQYF
TGTGCCAGCAGTGATCCTTTAGCTGGGGATACGCAGTATTTT
>TRBJ2-7|.|TRBV11-2|TRBD2
CASSLDGLAGFRLYEQYF
TGTGCCAGCAGCTTGGACGGACTAGCGGGGTTTCGTCTCTACGAGCAGTACTTC
>TRBJ1-2|few|TRBV24-1|.
CATSVGSNYGYTF
TGTGCCACCAGTGTTGGCAGTAACTATGGCTACACCTTC
>TRBJ1-2|many|TRBV29-1|.
CSVGNRNSNYGYTF
TGCAGCGTGGGAAACAGGAACTCTAACTATGGCTACACCTTC
>TRBJ2-1|.|TRBV7-3|TRBD2
CASSLLAGITGYNEQFF
TGTGCCAGCAGCTTACTAGCGGGAATCACTGGCTACAATGAGCAGTTCTTC
>TRBJ1-2|.|TRBV20-1|.
CSASGGVRDYTF
TGCAGTGCTAGCGGTGGCGTCCGGGACTACACCTTC
>TRBJ2-1|many|TRBV12-3/TRBV12-4|.
CASSLDGELEQFF
TGTGCCAGCAGTTTAGATGGCGAACTTGAGCAGTTCTTC
>TRBJ2-1|.|TRBV5-1|.
CASSLVPRAEQFF
TGCGCCAGCAGCTTGGTCCCTAGGGCTGAGCAGTTCTTC
>TRBJ2-6|few|TRBV28|TRBD1
CASSPRGSSGANVLTF
TGTGCCAGCAGTCCCAGGGGGAGCTCTGGGGCCAACGTCCTGACTTTC
>TRBJ2-7|.|TRBV7-9|TRBD1
CASSPQGSLYEQYF
TGTGCCAGCAGCCCACAGGGGAGCCTCTACGAGCAGTACTTC
>TRBJ2-1|.|TRBV12-3/TRBV12-4|TRBD1
CASSIPGQVIEQFF
TGTGCCAGCAGTATACCGGGACAGGTTATTGAGCAGTTCTTC